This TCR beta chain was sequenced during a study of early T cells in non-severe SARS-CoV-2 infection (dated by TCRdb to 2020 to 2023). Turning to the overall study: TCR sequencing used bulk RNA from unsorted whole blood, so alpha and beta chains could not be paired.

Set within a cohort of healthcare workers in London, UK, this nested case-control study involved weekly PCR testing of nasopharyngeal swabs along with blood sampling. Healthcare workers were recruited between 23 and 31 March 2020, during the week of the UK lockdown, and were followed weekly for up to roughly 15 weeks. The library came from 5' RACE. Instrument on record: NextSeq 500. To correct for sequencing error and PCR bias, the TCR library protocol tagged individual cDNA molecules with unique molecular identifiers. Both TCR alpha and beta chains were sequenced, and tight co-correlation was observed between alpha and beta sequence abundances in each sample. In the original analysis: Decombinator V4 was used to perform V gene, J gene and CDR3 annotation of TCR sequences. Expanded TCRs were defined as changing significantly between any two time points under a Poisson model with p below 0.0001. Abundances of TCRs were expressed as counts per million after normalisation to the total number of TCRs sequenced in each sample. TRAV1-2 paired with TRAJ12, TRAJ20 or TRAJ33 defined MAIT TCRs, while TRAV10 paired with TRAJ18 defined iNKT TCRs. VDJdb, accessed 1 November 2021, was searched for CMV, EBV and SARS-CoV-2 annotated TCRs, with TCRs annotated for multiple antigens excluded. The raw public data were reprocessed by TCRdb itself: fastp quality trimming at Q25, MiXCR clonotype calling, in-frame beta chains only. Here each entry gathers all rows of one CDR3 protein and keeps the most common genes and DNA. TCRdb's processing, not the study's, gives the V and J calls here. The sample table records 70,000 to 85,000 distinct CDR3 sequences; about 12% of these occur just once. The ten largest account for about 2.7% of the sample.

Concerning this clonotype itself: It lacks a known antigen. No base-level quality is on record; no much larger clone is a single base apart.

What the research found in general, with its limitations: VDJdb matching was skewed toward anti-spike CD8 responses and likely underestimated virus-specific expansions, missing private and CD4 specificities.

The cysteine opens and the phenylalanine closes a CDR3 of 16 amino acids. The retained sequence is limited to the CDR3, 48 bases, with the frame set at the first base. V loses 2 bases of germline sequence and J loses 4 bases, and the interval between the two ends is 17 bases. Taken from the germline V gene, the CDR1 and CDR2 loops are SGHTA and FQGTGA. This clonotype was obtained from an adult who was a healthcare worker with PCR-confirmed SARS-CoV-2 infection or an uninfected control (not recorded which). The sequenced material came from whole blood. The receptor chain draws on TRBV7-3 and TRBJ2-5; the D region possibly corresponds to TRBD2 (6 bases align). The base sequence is TGTGCCAGCAGCTTATTCGGGGGACTGCACTTAGAGACCCAGTACTTC. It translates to CASSLFGGLHLETQYF.